This TCR beta chain was documented in a study of regulatory T cells in long-lasting Graves disease. The V gene's germline CDR1 is MNHNS and CDR2 SASEGT. V lost 6 bases to trimming and J lost 9 bases, with 9 bases between them. CDR3 size: 11 residues. Time point of the sample: newly diagnosed GD, antithyroid drugs for less than 3 months. The TCR library was made from RNA extracted from PBMCs. iRepertoire HTBI primers and Arm-PCR of CDR3 regions built TCR beta libraries. TCRdb processed the multiplex PCR reads anew with MiXCR; each CDR3 protein has one entry. The sample holds approximately 470,000 distinct CDR3 sequences, under 20% seen once. These records were also assigned to another study, of T cells in Graves' hyperthyroidism and ophthalmopathy. This second report adds: Not enrolled were patients with uncontrolled infection, other autoimmune disease, pregnancy or lactation.

Sequenced here: peripheral blood mononuclear cells (PBMCs), sampled at new diagnosis, from a patient treated with antithyroid drugs. The chain couples TRBV6-1 to TRBJ2-1; D is perhaps TRBD2 (5 bases). The origin of this receptor is a man aged 35-49 years with Graves disease. CDR3 sequence: CASSYSGEQFF. Here the CDR3 DNA reads TGTGCCAGCAGCTACAGCGGTGAGCAGTTCTTC.